The rows below give T cell receptor beta chains drawn from one sample of a study of shared clonotypes between healthy human individuals. Clones were sequenced by immunoSEQ multiplex PCR, and TCRdb holds only the in-frame ones, with some missing. Of millions of clones in the sample, around 90% were seen once. Sequencing was performed on naive CD4+ T cells sorted from blood. These receptors originate from a man aged 18 to 30 in good health. CDR3s include the opening cysteine and the closing phenylalanine or tryptophan. D genes are given only for firm matches. Where a row states a size, it is once, few, many or the class of an expanded clone; other rows omit it.

TRBJ2-1 TRBV5-1 TRBD2 NA CASSLRLAGGFKGNEQFF TGCGCCAGCAGCCTTAGACTAGCGGGAGGGTTTAAGGGCAATGAGCAGTTCTTC
TRBJ2-5 TRBV2 NA NA CASSEELVRETQYF TGTGCCAGCAGTGAAGAGTTGGTACGGGAGACCCAGTACTTC
TRBJ2-6 TRBV29-1 NA once CSVDWGTGANVLTF TGCAGCGTTGATTGGGGTACTGGGGCCAACGTCCTGACTTTC
TRBJ2-3 TRBV4-1 TRBD2 NA CASSQGGDTQYF TGCGCCAGCAGCCAGGGGGGGGATACGCAGTATTTT
TRBJ1-4 TRBV13 NA NA CASSLAGEKLFF TGTGCCAGCAGCTTAGCAGGTGAAAAACTGTTTTTT
TRBJ1-5 TRBV4-3 NA once CASSQDPVGNQPQHF TGCGCCAGCAGCCAAGACCCTGTGGGCAATCAGCCCCAGCATTTT
TRBJ2-7 TRBV19 TRBD1 NA CASSWDRGTPEQYF TGTGCCAGTAGTTGGGACAGGGGCACCCCCGAGCAGTACTTC
TRBJ2-2 TRBV11-2 NA NA CASTRDPATGELFF TGTGCCAGCACCCGGGACCCAGCCACCGGGGAGCTGTTTTTT
TRBJ1-6 TRBV6-5 TRBD1 NA CASSLGQGGSPLHF TGTGCCAGCAGTTTGGGACAGGGAGGATCACCCCTCCACTTT
TRBJ1-1 TRBV18 NA NA CASSPLPMNTEAFF TGTGCCAGCTCACCACTCCCAATGAACACTGAAGCTTTCTTT
TRBJ2-1 TRBV7-9 NA NA CASSRRGGLGYNEQFF TGTGCCAGCAGCCGCCGTGGGGGGCTGGGCTACAATGAGCAGTTCTTC
TRBJ1-5 TRBV15 TRBD1 NA CATEGQGGNQPQHF TGTGCCACGGAGGGACAGGGGGGCAATCAGCCCCAGCATTTT
TRBJ1-1 TRBV13 NA NA CASSLGGLNTEAFF TGTGCCAGCAGCTTGGGGGGCCTGAACACTGAAGCTTTCTTT
TRBJ2-4 TRBV30 TRBD1 NA CAWRPRDRGFGNIQYF TGTGCCTGGAGGCCCCGGGACAGGGGATTTGGGAACATTCAGTACTTC
TRBJ2-1 TRBV28 TRBD1 NA CASSLGTGGSNEQFF TGTGCCAGCAGCCTCGGGACAGGGGGCTCGAATGAGCAGTTCTTC
TRBJ2-3 TRBV5-1 NA NA CASSSGQQSTDTQYF TGCGCCAGCAGCTCGGGACAACAAAGCACAGATACGCAGTATTTT
TRBJ2-2 TRBV29-1 TRBD1 NA CSVGVVGRGPSNTGELFF TGCAGCGTTGGGGTGGTTGGCAGGGGGCCTTCGAACACCGGGGAGCTGTTTTTT
TRBJ1-2 TRBV10-3 TRBD1 NA CAISDLPGQGIPNYGYTF TGTGCCATCAGTGACCTCCCTGGACAGGGGATCCCTAACTATGGCTACACCTTC
TRBJ1-2 TRBV5-5 NA NA CASSLLQDYGYTF TGTGCCAGCAGCTTGTTACAAGACTATGGCTACACCTTC
TRBJ1-3 TRBV11-2 NA NA CASSLDYQPGNTIYF TGTGCCAGCAGCTTAGATTACCAACCTGGAAACACCATATATTTT
TRBJ2-7 TRBV28 TRBD1 NA CASSQTQGDNEQYF TGTGCCAGCAGCCAGACACAGGGGGACAACGAGCAGTACTTC
TRBJ2-6 TRBV7-9 NA NA CASSLQGTGANVLTF TGTGCCAGCAGCTTACAGGGGACTGGGGCCAACGTCCTGACTTTC
TRBJ2-3 TRBV4-1 NA NA CASSQENPTDTQYF TGCGCCAGCAGCCAAGAAAACCCCACAGATACGCAGTATTTT
TRBJ1-2 TRBV7-2 NA NA CASSSDKGWSYGYTF TGTGCCAGCAGCTCGGACAAGGGCTGGTCTTATGGCTACACCTTC
TRBJ2-7 TRBV28 NA NA CASSKTGTYEQYF TGTGCCAGCAGTAAAACAGGGACCTACGAGCAGTACTTC
TRBJ2-3 TRBV19 NA once CASSIGGGAGPSTDTQYF TGTGCCAGTAGTATAGGGGGAGGAGCGGGCCCTAGCACAGATACGCAGTATTTT